This T cell receptor (beta chain) was recovered during a study of radiotherapy plus CTLA-4 blockade in lung cancer. Study conclusions and caveats: The study found tumor-derived TCR clones expanded in blood after radiotherapy plus ipilimumab.

This CDR3 comprises 15 residues. V was trimmed by 2 bases and J by 0 bases, leaving 10 bases between them. Per germline, CDR1 MNHEY and CDR2 SMNVEV (reference sequence). Details on this clone: No antigen is known for it.

Some clones are missing from TCRdb's copy, which holds only in-frame ones; the method was immunoSEQ multiplex PCR. Of some 40,000 clones in the sample, roughly 80% were seen once. The sequences come from peripheral blood, collected from a patient treated with radiotherapy plus ipilimumab. This chain joins TRBV27 and TRBJ1-1; D is perhaps TRBD1 (6 bases). The sequence derives from a human donor with non-small cell lung cancer whose response to radiotherapy plus ipilimumab could not be evaluated. The CDR3 loop reads CASSLTGTLNTEAFF. The CDR3 bases are TGTGCCAGCAGTTTAACCGGGACATTGAACACTGAAGCTTTCTTT.